This T cell receptor (beta chain) came from a study of blood T cell repertoires in COVID-19. The overall study: Researchers got acute and convalescent COVID-19 samples from the United States, Italy and Spain.

Germline V lookup: CDR1 SGHNT, CDR2 YYREEE (reference sequence). CDR3 length: 15 residues. The J segment lost 0 bases and the V segment lost 4 bases, leaving 3 bases of the junction unmatched. The assay was immunoSEQ multiplex PCR, and TCRdb's table has in-frame clones only and misses some. The table has more than 65,000 clones, around 88% seen once. The origin of this receptor is a woman of 80 years or more with active or convalescent COVID-19. The chain carries TRBV5-4 and TRBJ2-3; 9 bases agree with TRBD1. The source material was peripheral blood. CDR3 sequence (DNA): TGTGCCAGCAGCACCGGACAGGGGAGCACAGATACGCAGTATTTT. It yields the protein CASSTGQGSTDTQYF.